This TCR beta chain is from a study of radiotherapy plus CTLA-4 blockade in lung cancer (dated by TCRdb to between 2018 and 2020). With regard to the full study: Objective responses were observed in approximately 19% of enrolled patients, and disease control was achieved in less than 35%.

Broader findings and caveats from the paper: The strongest predictors of response, as reported, were early dynamic changes in blood T cell clones along with a rise in serum interferon-beta after radiation. After treatment with radiotherapy and ipilimumab, TCR clones that came from tumors expanded in the peripheral blood.

To note about this clone: No cognate antigen has been identified for it. Base qualities are not at hand, and no much larger clone is one base apart.

Focal radiation therapy combined with CTLA-4 blockade (ipilimumab) was tested in patients with chemo-refractory metastatic non-small-cell lung cancer. The library relied on the immunoSEQ multiplex PCR assay. TCRdb limited this immuneACCESS table to in-frame rearrangements with V and J called. A share of clones is missing; checked studies link under half to unresolved V genes, and the rest is unexplained. In this sample the table shows approximately 53,000 clones, 80% to 90% of which occur a single time. Roughly 26% of the sample goes to the ten largest clones. The CDR1 and CDR2 encoded by the germline V gene are SGHTA and FQGNSA. From the cysteine through the phenylalanine, the CDR3 covers 13 amino acids. Only the CDR3 part of the read is kept: 39 bases, read in frame from the first base. Germline trimming amounts to 5 bases on V and 4 bases on J, with 4 as the count of junction bases outside the gene matches.

Sequenced material: peripheral blood, taken from a patient treated with radiotherapy plus ipilimumab. This receptor chain uses TRBV7-2 and TRBJ1-1, and 7 junction bases match TRBD1. This TCR derives from a human donor with non-small cell lung cancer whose response to radiotherapy plus ipilimumab could not be evaluated. The sequenced DNA: TGTGCCAGCAGCCCCACAGGGGTCACTGAAGCTTTCTTT. It translates as CASSPTGVTEAFF.